Each of the 4 T cell receptor beta chains below was sequenced from the same sample in a study of technical replicates of blood from several donors. Profiled with immunoSEQ multiplex PCR; TCRdb holds only in-frame clones, not every one. The repertoire holds more than 45,000 clones, with 90% to 95% as singletons. Sequenced material: PBMCs. The receptor source for this set is a human donor in good health. Some clones in this sample may be carry-over from other donors' samples.

This chain connects TRBV9 to TRBJ2-2; maybe TRBD2 (6 bases). The germline V gene has CDR1 SGDLS and CDR2 YYNGEE. Trimming shortened V by 0 bases and J by 3 bases, and 21 bases separated the two germline ends. This CDR3 is built from 19 residues. CDR3 region: CASSVEGIGGLGDTGELFF. In nucleotides, the CDR3 is TGTGCCAGCAGCGTAGAAGGTATTGGGGGACTCGGGGACACCGGGGAGCTGTTTTTT. Supplemented by reference TRBV9 and TRBJ2-2, the full variable domain reads DSGVTQTPKHLITATGQRVTLRCSPRSGDLSVYWYQQSLDQGLQFLIQYYNGEERAKGNILERFSAQQFPDLHSELNLSSLELGDSALYFCASSVEGIGGLGDTGELFFGEGSRLTVL.

The CDR3 DNA follows: TGTGCCAGCAGCTTAGCCCGAGGAGGAGGAGAGACCCAGTACTTC. Translating it yields CASSLARGGGETQYF. The chain joins TRBV7-8 to TRBJ2-5, with D perhaps matching TRBD2 (5 bases). Germline loops: CDR1 SGHVS, CDR2 FQNEAQ. CDR3 length equals 15 residues. Trimming took off 0 bases at V and 4 bases at J, with 12 bases between the two ends.

The chain couples TRBV7-8 to TRBJ2-5; D is uncertain. V lost 3 bases to trimming and J lost 2 bases, with 7 bases between them. Germline lookup yields CDR1 SGHVS and CDR2 FQNEAQ. This CDR3 comprises 13 residues. The CDR3 DNA follows: TGTGCCAGCAGCTTGAGTCGGCAAGAGACCCAGTACTTC. Its translation: CASSLSRQETQYF.

The rearrangement links TRBV2 to TRBJ1-1, with D possibly being TRBD1 (5 bases). V lost 7 bases and J 6 bases, leaving 12 bases between the germline ends. Germline V gene sequence: CDR1 SNHLY, CDR2 FYNNEI. The CDR3 totals 12 residues. CDR3 DNA sequence: TGTGCCAGCAAGCAGGGCGTCTCTGAAGCTTTCTTT. Translated: CASKQGVSEAFF.